This T cell receptor beta chain is drawn from a study of response to subunit inactivated influenza vaccine. Findings and limits, study-wide: Authors suggested each seasonal flu vaccination may recruit only limited numbers of new T cells.

Each CDR3 protein gets one entry after TCRdb re-called the RT-PCR reads with MiXCR. Among 650,000 to 850,000 distinct CDR3 sequences, about 15% were seen once, and the ten largest hold less than 9%. This clonotype was picked up a small number of times. Its antigen is not known. Germline loops: CDR1 SNHLY, CDR2 FYNNEI. The V end was cut by 6 bases, the J end by 7 bases, with 10 bases between. The CDR3 extends over 12 amino acids. Sequenced material: PBMCs from blood, taken 14 to 15 days before vaccination. The J gene is TRBJ2-1, the V gene TRBV2; unclear D gene. The receptor was isolated from a man aged 50 to 59 who received an inactivated influenza vaccine. The CDR3 loop is CASSVGRNEQFF. CDR3 in DNA: TGTGCCAGCAGCGTTGGAAGGAATGAGCAGTTCTTC.